These 21 T cell receptor beta chains came from one sample sequenced in a study of T cell clusters in autoimmune cytopenias. TRB amplification used around 260 ng of peripheral blood genomic DNA. Multiplex touch-down PCR amplified TRB using TRB-A and TRB-B pools in one tube. Using the multiplex PCR reads, TCRdb records one entry per CDR3 protein without DNA. The ten top clones account for 2.5% to 4%, within a sample of 9,500 to 15,000 distinct CDR3 sequences. These same data were also listed under a study on T cell repertoires in aging, cancer and after chemotherapy.

The sample was peripheral blood. The source is a human donor in good health.

By frequency, this clonotype registers medium-sized (0.01 to 0.1%). The chain recombines TRBV6-6 with TRBJ1-6. The CDR3 extends over 16 amino acids. Germline V gives CDR1 MNHNY, CDR2 SVGAGI (reference sequence). The CDR3 loop reads CASKIMGQNSNSPLHF.

The chain uses TRBV12-3 or TRBV12-4 and TRBJ2-3; TCRdb gives TRBD2 as the D gene, but with no DNA this cannot be confirmed. CDR3 length equals 16 residues. This CDR3 is CASSLGGGENTDTQYF.

This clonotype is labeled medium-sized (0.01 to 0.1%) based on frequency. The chain uses TRBV6-5 and TRBJ2-7; TCRdb selects TRBD1, and the lack of DNA leaves this call unchecked. Germline CDR1 and CDR2: MNHEY and SVGAGI. The CDR3 is made up of 14 amino acids. The CDR3 sequence: CASSPGTGLYEQYF.

The rearrangement uses TRBV19 and TRBJ2-5; TCRdb designates TRBD2, a call that cannot be tested without DNA. Germline V gene data show CDR1 as LNHDA and CDR2 as SQIVND (reference sequence). The CDR3 has 14 residues. CDR3 residues: CASSGLAGAETQYF.

This clonotype is labeled medium-sized based on frequency. This CDR3 is CASSTRQGGATNEKLFF. V usage is TRBV19 and J usage is TRBJ1-4; TCRdb's D gene call, TRBD1, goes unchecked for lack of DNA. The CDR3 sequence is 17 residues long. Per germline, CDR1 LNHDA and CDR2 SQIVND (reference sequence).

The J gene is TRBJ2-5, the V gene TRBV6-1; as DNA is missing, the TRBD2 call by TCRdb cannot be tested. The CDR3 extends over 16 amino acids. Per the germline V gene, CDR1 is MNHNS and CDR2 is SASEGT. Here the CDR3 reads CASSEPLAGRQETQYF.

This clonotype is deemed medium-sized (0.01 to 0.1%) by its frequency. The chain employs TRBV5-4 and TRBJ1-1; the D call from TCRdb, TRBD1, cannot be confirmed without DNA. CDR1 is SGHNT and CDR2 is YYREEE in the germline V gene (reference sequence). The CDR3 is 13 residues long. CDR3 sequence reads: CASSPPRQAEAFF.

J is TRBJ1-1 and V is TRBV7-2. This CDR3 is built from 15 residues. Looked up from germline, CDR1 is SGHTA and CDR2 is FQGNSA. CDR3: CASSLGTGGVTEAFF.

This sequence joins TRBV5-6 and TRBJ2-6. CDR3 size: 18 residues. Germline V gene lookup returns CDR1 SGHDT and CDR2 YYEEEE. CDR3 in amino acids: CASSSGRRLTSGANVLTF.

The rearrangement uses TRBV24-1 and TRBJ2-5. CDR3 length: 13 amino acids. CDR1 is KGHDR and CDR2 is SFDVKD in the germline V gene. The CDR3 loop is CATSDWRQETQYF.

This clonotype is labeled medium-sized (0.01 to 0.1%) based on frequency. The V call is TRBV19, the J call TRBJ1-3; the TCRdb call, TRBD1, lacks DNA for checking. There are 16 residues in the CDR3. Germline V gives CDR1 LNHDA, CDR2 SQIVND (reference sequence). CDR3 loop: CASSPGQGFTGNTIYF.

Measured by frequency, this clonotype is medium-sized. The chain has TRBV15 and TRBJ1-3; no DNA is available, so the TRBD1 call from TCRdb remains unchecked. The CDR3 runs to 14 residues. Germline CDR1 is LNHNV and CDR2 is YYDKDF (reference sequence). The CDR3 loop reads CATSRGPGSNTIYF.

V is TRBV12-3 or TRBV12-4 and J is TRBJ1-1. This CDR3 is 13 amino acids long. The CDR3 sequence: CASSFLSGSEAFF.

This chain links TRBV4-3 with TRBJ2-7. Germline values: CDR1 LGHNA, CDR2 YSLEER. The CDR3 runs 15 residues. CDR3 region: CASSLETRSSYEQYF.

The chain employs TRBV6-2 or TRBV6-3 and TRBJ2-7. There are 14 residues in the CDR3. Germline CDR1 MNHEY, CDR2 SVGEGT. The CDR3 here is CASSSWTDSYEQYF.

V and J are TRBV7-2 and TRBJ2-5; lacking DNA, the TRBD1 call made by TCRdb goes unchecked. CDR3 length: 14 residues. Germline-derived CDR1 and CDR2 are SGHTA and FQGNSA. CDR3 sequence: CASSPGGGRATQYF.

V and J are TRBV6-2 or TRBV6-3 and TRBJ1-2; TCRdb's D gene call, TRBD1, goes unchecked for lack of DNA. Germline V gene data show CDR1 as MNHEY and CDR2 as SVGEGT. The CDR3 runs to 14 residues. The CDR3 spells CASSDQGAYYGYTF.

V is TRBV10-3 and J is TRBJ2-7; TCRdb calls TRBD1, which cannot be checked without DNA. Germline V gene lookup returns CDR1 ENHRY and CDR2 SYGVKD. The CDR3 loop spans 13 amino acids. CDR3 loop: CAITSQAGYEQYF.

Considering frequency, this clonotype is medium-sized. The rearrangement links TRBV6-1 to TRBJ1-1; TCRdb calls TRBD1, which cannot be checked without DNA. The CDR3 is made up of 13 amino acids. Per the germline V gene, CDR1 is MNHNS and CDR2 is SASEGT. The CDR3 is CASMPGLNTEAFF.

The V and J genes are TRBV5-6 and TRBJ2-3. There are 14 residues in the CDR3. From germline, CDR1 is SGHDT and CDR2 YYEEEE. This chain's CDR3 is CASSLATGTDTQYF.

This clonotype is called medium-sized based on its frequency. This chain connects TRBV7-2 to TRBJ2-3. The CDR3 spans 16 residues. The germline V gene encodes CDR1 SGHTA and CDR2 FQGNSA. This CDR3 reads CATTPITLQSTDTQYF.